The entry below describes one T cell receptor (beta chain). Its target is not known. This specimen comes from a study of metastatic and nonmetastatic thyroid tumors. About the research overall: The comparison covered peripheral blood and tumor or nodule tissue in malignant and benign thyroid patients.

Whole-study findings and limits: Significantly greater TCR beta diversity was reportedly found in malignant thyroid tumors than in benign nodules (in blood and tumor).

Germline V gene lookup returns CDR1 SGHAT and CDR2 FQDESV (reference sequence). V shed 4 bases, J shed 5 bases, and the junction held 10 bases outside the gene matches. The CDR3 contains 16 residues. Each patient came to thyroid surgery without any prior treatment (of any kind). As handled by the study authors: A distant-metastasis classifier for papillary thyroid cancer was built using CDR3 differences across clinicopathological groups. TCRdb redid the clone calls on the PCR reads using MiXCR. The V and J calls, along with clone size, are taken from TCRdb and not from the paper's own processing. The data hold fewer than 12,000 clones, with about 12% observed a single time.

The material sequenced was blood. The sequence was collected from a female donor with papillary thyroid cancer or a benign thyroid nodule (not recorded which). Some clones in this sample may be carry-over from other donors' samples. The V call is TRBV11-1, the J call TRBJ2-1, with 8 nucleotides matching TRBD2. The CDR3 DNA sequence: TGTGCCAGCAGCTCGACGGGACTAGAGGGTGACAATGAGCAGTTCTTC. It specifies CASSSTGLEGDNEQFF.